This T cell receptor (beta chain) was profiled in a study of blood T cells in healthy people across ages. The germline gives CDR1 SGHDT, CDR2 YYEEEE. There are 16 residues in the CDR3. Regarding this clonotype: The antigen is unknown.

Findings and limits, study-wide: Roughly linear age-related decline in beta diversity appeared, significant by age around 38. Researchers said unsorted PBMCs prevented a conclusive naive versus antigen-experienced comparison. The diversity estimates, figures obtained from one million T cells, were considered underestimates.

For the second PCR, which ran for roughly 6 to 12 cycles, a sample-barcoded 5' primer and a J-beta primer mix were used. Each CDR3 protein is one row after TCRdb ran MiXCR on the 5' RACE reads. Counted here are some 760,000 distinct CDR3 sequences, around 25% occurring once; the ten biggest clones make up just under 9.5%. These data were also filed under a second study, of T cells of mothers and their children. From that second work: Thymic selection molds TCR recombination products alike in related and unrelated pairs.

Sample: blood. This receptor was obtained from a boy aged 10-17 years in good health. This chain connects TRBV5-6 to TRBJ2-5; 7 nucleotides match TRBD2. Gene TRBJ2-1 matches the end of the DNA better, so the J call may be wrong. The CDR3 loop reads CASSLEASGPYNEQFF. The CDR3 DNA reads TGTGCCAGCAGCTTGGAAGCTAGCGGACCCTACAATGAGCAGTTCTTC.